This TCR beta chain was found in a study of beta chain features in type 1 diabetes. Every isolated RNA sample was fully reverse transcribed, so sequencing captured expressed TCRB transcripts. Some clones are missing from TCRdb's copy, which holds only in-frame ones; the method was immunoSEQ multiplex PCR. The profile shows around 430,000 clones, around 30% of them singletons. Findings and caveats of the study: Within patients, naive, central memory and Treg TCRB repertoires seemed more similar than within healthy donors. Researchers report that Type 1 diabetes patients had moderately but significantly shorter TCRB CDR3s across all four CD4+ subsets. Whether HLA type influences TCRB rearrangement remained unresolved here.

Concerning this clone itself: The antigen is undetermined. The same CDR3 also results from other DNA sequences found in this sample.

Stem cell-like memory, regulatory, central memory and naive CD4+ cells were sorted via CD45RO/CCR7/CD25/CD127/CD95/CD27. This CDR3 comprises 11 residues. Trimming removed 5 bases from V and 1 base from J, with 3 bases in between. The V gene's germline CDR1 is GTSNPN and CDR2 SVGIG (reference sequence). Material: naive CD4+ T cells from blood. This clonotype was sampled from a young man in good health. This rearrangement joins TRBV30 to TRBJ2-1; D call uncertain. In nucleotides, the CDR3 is TGTGCCTGGGGATCCTACAATGAGCAGTTCTTC. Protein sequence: CAWGSYNEQFF.